This TCR beta chain was retrieved from a study of cytomegalovirus exposure and HLA in healthy donors. Overall study findings and caveats: Only CMV serostatus was available as immune exposure information. Reportedly, fewer N-insertions than the 666-donor mean appeared in an Asian-associated ancestry cluster in a later analysis. Later analysis revealed greater clonal expansion in HLA-associated TCR beta chains than in equally common others.

Healthy bone marrow donors made up the donor group. In its sample, this clone was seen once. Its antigen is undetermined. CDR3 length: 14 amino acids. CDR1 SGHTA and CDR2 FQGNSA come from the germline V gene. V lost 7 bases and J lost 5, with 15 bases in between. PCR involved 60 Vbeta and 13 Jbeta primers. Repertoires were generated with immunoSEQ multiplex PCR, while TCRdb's copy carries only in-frame clones and drops some. Of about 78,000 clones listed, roughly 80% are singletons. The material sequenced was PBMCs. This receptor was identified in a man in his fifties or sixties in good health and CMV-seropositive. The rearrangement joins TRBV7-2 to TRBJ2-1; D is unclear. CDR3 region: CASTPPGLHNEQFF. The CDR3 bases are TGTGCCAGCACCCCCCCCGGTTTGCACAATGAGCAGTTCTTC.